Listed below are T cell receptor beta chains from one sample, sequenced in a study of T cell repertoires in cytomegalovirus infection. These receptors' antigens are unknown. One entry per CDR3 protein, called by TCRdb with MiXCR from the reads. The table includes roughly 200,000 distinct CDR3 sequences, about 38% detected once. The sample was CD8+ T cells from cultured PBMCs, taken from culture after CMV antigen stimulation. The receptors stem from a human donor in good health (CMV status not recorded). Some clones in this sample may be carry-over from other donors' samples. CDR3s include the opening cysteine and the closing phenylalanine or tryptophan. The D gene is left open where the match is weak. Size tells how often a clone was seen (once, few, many) or the class of an expanded clone, and some rows leave it out.

d_call: TRBD1
clone_size: .
v_call: TRBV13
j_call: TRBJ2-6
cdr3_nt: TGTGCCAGCAGCTCGGGACAGGTCTCTGGGGCCAACGTCCTGACTTTC
cdr3_aa: CASSSGQVSGANVLTF

d_call: TRBD1
clone_size: few
v_call: TRBV12-5
j_call: TRBJ2-7
cdr3_nt: TGTGCTAGTGGTTTGATGGGGGACAGGCTCTACGAGCAGTACTTC
cdr3_aa: CASGLMGDRLYEQYF

d_call: TRBD2
clone_size: .
v_call: TRBV11-2
j_call: TRBJ2-1
cdr3_nt: TGTGCCAGCAAAACGGGCGGGAGATCCAATGAGCAGTTCTTC
cdr3_aa: CASKTGGRSNEQFF

d_call: .
clone_size: .
v_call: TRBV12-3/TRBV12-4
j_call: TRBJ1-6
cdr3_nt: TGTGCCAGCAGTTTAGCGCTTGGAGATTCACCCCTCCACTTT
cdr3_aa: CASSLALGDSPLHF

d_call: .
clone_size: few
v_call: TRBV6-1
j_call: TRBJ1-3
cdr3_nt: TGTGCCAGCTTTCGGGGCTTCTCTGGAAACACCATATATTTT
cdr3_aa: CASFRGFSGNTIYF

d_call: TRBD2
clone_size: few
v_call: TRBV2
j_call: TRBJ2-5
cdr3_nt: TGTGCCAGCAGGTGGACTAGGAAAGAGACCCAGTACTTC
cdr3_aa: CASRWTRKETQYF

d_call: TRBD1
clone_size: .
v_call: TRBV6-2/TRBV6-3
j_call: TRBJ1-1
cdr3_nt: TGTGCCAGCCGGACAGGGAGGAGGGCCACTGAAGCTTTCTTT
cdr3_aa: CASRTGRRATEAFF

d_call: TRBD1
clone_size: .
v_call: TRBV12-3/TRBV12-4
j_call: TRBJ1-1
cdr3_nt: TGTGCCAGCAGGGTCAACAGGGGGCCAAACACTGAAGCTTTCTTT
cdr3_aa: CASRVNRGPNTEAFF

d_call: TRBD1
clone_size: .
v_call: TRBV9
j_call: TRBJ1-6
cdr3_nt: TGTGCCAGCAGCGTAACCGGGACAGCTATTAATTCACCCCTCCACTTT
cdr3_aa: CASSVTGTAINSPLHF

d_call: .
clone_size: once
v_call: TRBV29-1
j_call: TRBJ1-1
cdr3_nt: TGCAGCGTTGAAGATCTCGTGGGGGTGAACACTGAAGCTTTCTTT
cdr3_aa: CSVEDLVGVNTEAFF

d_call: TRBD1
clone_size: few
v_call: TRBV7-9
j_call: TRBJ1-2
cdr3_nt: TGTGCCAGCAATTTCGGACCGGACAGGGGGCATGGCTACACCTTC
cdr3_aa: CASNFGPDRGHGYTF

d_call: .
clone_size: few
v_call: TRBV11-2
j_call: TRBJ2-7
cdr3_nt: TGTGCCAGCAGCCAAAGGGACATCTCCTACGAGCAGTACTTC
cdr3_aa: CASSQRDISYEQYF

d_call: .
clone_size: few
v_call: TRBV7-6
j_call: TRBJ1-2
cdr3_nt: TGTGCCAGCAGCTTAGCGCTCGAAGTCAACTATGGCTACACCTTC
cdr3_aa: CASSLALEVNYGYTF

d_call: TRBD2
clone_size: .
v_call: TRBV7-3
j_call: TRBJ2-1
cdr3_nt: TGTGCCAGCAGCTTCTATAGCGGGGTCTACAATGAGCAGTTCTTC
cdr3_aa: CASSFYSGVYNEQFF

d_call: .
clone_size: .
v_call: TRBV28
j_call: TRBJ2-3
cdr3_nt: TGTGCCAGCAGCCCCCTGACAGGCACAGATACGCAGTATTTT
cdr3_aa: CASSPLTGTDTQYF

d_call: TRBD2
clone_size: .
v_call: TRBV5-4
j_call: TRBJ2-7
cdr3_nt: TGTGCCAGCAGCTTCAGCGGGAGGGGCAGCTACGAGCAGTACTTC
cdr3_aa: CASSFSGRGSYEQYF

d_call: .
clone_size: .
v_call: TRBV30
j_call: TRBJ2-7
cdr3_nt: TGTGCCTGGAGTGTTCCCCACTCACAACGAACCTTCTACGAGCAGTACTTC
cdr3_aa: CAWSVPHSQRTFYEQYF

d_call: TRBD2
clone_size: few
v_call: TRBV19
j_call: TRBJ2-5
cdr3_nt: TGTGCCAGTAGTTCCCGGACTAGAGAAGAGACCCAGTACTTC
cdr3_aa: CASSSRTREETQYF

d_call: .
clone_size: many
v_call: TRBV28
j_call: TRBJ2-2
cdr3_nt: TGTGCCAGCAGTTTTCTGGTCGACTACACCGGGGAGCTGTTTTTT
cdr3_aa: CASSFLVDYTGELFF

d_call: .
clone_size: .
v_call: TRBV7-9
j_call: TRBJ2-3
cdr3_nt: TGTGCCAGCAGCCGGGGTTCCTCTGTGATAGATACGCAGTATTTT
cdr3_aa: CASSRGSSVIDTQYF

d_call: .
clone_size: .
v_call: TRBV11-2
j_call: TRBJ2-7
cdr3_nt: TGTGCCAGCAGCTTAAACCTTGGTAGTTACGAGCAGTACTTC
cdr3_aa: CASSLNLGSYEQYF

d_call: TRBD2
clone_size: .
v_call: TRBV2
j_call: TRBJ2-3
cdr3_nt: TGTGCCAGCAGAGACGGGGGGGTTAGGACAGATACGCAGTATTTT
cdr3_aa: CASRDGGVRTDTQYF

d_call: .
clone_size: .
v_call: TRBV6-1
j_call: TRBJ2-7
cdr3_nt: TGTGCCAGCACGGAGGACGGGTGGTTCGAGCAGTACTTC
cdr3_aa: CASTEDGWFEQYF

d_call: .
clone_size: few
v_call: TRBV7-9
j_call: TRBJ2-1
cdr3_nt: TGTGCCAGCAGCGGCCGACAGCACAATGAGCAGTTCTTC
cdr3_aa: CASSGRQHNEQFF

d_call: .
clone_size: many
v_call: TRBV7-8
j_call: TRBJ2-3
cdr3_nt: TGTGCCAGCAGCTTAGGGGCGGGAATGGGCACAGATACGCAGTATTTT
cdr3_aa: CASSLGAGMGTDTQYF

d_call: TRBD2
clone_size: .
v_call: TRBV12-3/TRBV12-4
j_call: TRBJ2-1
cdr3_nt: TGTGCCAGCAGTTTAGCTAGCGGGGGGGTGGGTGAGCAGTTCTTC
cdr3_aa: CASSLASGGVGEQFF

d_call: .
clone_size: .
v_call: TRBV7-9
j_call: TRBJ2-2
cdr3_nt: TGTGCCAGCACTATTACCGGGGAGCTGTTTTTT
cdr3_aa: CASTITGELFF

d_call: .
clone_size: few
v_call: TRBV20-1
j_call: TRBJ2-1
cdr3_nt: TGCAGTGCTGAGGGAAGGACATACTCCTACAATGAGCAGTTCTTC
cdr3_aa: CSAEGRTYSYNEQFF

d_call: .
clone_size: .
v_call: TRBV27
j_call: TRBJ1-1
cdr3_nt: TGTGCCAGCCGGGGGGGCCCTGAAGCTTTCTTT
cdr3_aa: CASRGGPEAFF

d_call: TRBD2
clone_size: .
v_call: TRBV20-1
j_call: TRBJ2-3
cdr3_nt: TGCAGTGCTAGAGCCAGCGGGAGAACAGATACGCAGTATTTT
cdr3_aa: CSARASGRTDTQYF

d_call: TRBD2
clone_size: .
v_call: TRBV19
j_call: TRBJ2-1
cdr3_nt: TGTGCCACCGGGGGGAATGAGCAGTTCTTC
cdr3_aa: CATGGNEQFF

d_call: TRBD2
clone_size: few
v_call: TRBV27
j_call: TRBJ2-1
cdr3_nt: TGTGCCAGCAGTTTAACGGTAGCGGGCCTCTACAATGAGCAGTTCTTC
cdr3_aa: CASSLTVAGLYNEQFF

d_call: .
clone_size: .
v_call: TRBV7-3
j_call: TRBJ1-1
cdr3_nt: TGTGCCAGCAGCTTCGGGTCTGAAGCTTTCTTT
cdr3_aa: CASSFGSEAFF